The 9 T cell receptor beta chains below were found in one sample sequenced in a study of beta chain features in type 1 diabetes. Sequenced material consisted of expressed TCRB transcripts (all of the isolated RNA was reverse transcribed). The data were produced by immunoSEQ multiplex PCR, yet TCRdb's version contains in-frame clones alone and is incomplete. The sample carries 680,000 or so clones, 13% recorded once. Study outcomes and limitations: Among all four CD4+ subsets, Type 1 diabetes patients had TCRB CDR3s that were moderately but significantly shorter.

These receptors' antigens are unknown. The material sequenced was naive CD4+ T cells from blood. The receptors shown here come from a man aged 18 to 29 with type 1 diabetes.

This CDR3 is CAWSRGQARHEQYF. The CDR3 region has the DNA TGTGCCTGGAGTCGGGGCCAAGCGAGGCACGAGCAGTACTTC. V gene TRBV30 combines with J gene TRBJ2-7; D may match TRBD1 or TRBD2 (5 bases each). The V gene's germline CDR1 is GTSNPN and CDR2 SVGIG (reference sequence). There are 14 residues in the CDR3. The V gene lost 2 bases and the J gene lost 5 bases, with 16 bases spanning the gap.

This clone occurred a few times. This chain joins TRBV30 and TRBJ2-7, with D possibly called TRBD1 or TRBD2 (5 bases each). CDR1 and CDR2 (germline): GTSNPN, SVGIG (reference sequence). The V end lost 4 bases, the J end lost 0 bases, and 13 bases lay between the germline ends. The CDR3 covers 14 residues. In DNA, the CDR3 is TGTGCCTGGACGGGGCACACATCCTCCTACGAGCAGTACTTC. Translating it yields CAWTGHTSSYEQYF.

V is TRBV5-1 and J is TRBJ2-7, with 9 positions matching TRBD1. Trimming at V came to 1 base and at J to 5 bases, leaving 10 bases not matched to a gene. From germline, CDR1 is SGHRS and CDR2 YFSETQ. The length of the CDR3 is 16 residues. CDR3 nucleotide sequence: TGCGCCAGCAGCTTGATGAGGGACAGGGTGAATGACGAGCAGTACTTC. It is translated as CASSLMRDRVNDEQYF.

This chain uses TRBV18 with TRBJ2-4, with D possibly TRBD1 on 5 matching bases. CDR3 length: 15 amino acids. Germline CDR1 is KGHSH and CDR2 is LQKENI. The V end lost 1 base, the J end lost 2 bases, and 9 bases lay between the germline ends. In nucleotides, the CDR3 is TGTGCCAGCTCACCACAGGGGTTGTCCAAAAACATTCAGTACTTC. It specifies CASSPQGLSKNIQYF. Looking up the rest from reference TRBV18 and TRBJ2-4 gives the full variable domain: NAGVMQNPRHLVRRRGQEARLRCSPMKGHSHVYWYRQLPEEGLKFMVYLQKENIIDESGMPKERFSAEFPKEGPSILRIQQVVRGDSAAYFCASSPQGLSKNIQYFGAGTRLSVL.

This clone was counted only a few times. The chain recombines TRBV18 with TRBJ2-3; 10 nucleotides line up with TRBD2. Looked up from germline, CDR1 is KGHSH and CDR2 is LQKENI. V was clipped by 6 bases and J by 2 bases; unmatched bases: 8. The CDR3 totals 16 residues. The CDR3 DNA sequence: TGTGCCAGCTCCCCAACGCTAGCGGGGGCCACAGATACGCAGTATTTT. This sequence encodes CASSPTLAGATDTQYF.

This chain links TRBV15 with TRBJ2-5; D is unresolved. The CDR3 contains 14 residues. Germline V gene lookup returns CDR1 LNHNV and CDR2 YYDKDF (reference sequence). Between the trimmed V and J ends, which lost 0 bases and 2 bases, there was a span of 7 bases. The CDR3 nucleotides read TGTGCCACCAGCAGAGATATAGTACAAGAGACCCAGTACTTC. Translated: CATSRDIVQETQYF.

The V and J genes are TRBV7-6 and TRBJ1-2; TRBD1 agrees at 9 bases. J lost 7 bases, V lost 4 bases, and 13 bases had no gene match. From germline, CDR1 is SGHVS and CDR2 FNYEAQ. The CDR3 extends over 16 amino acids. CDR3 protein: CASSSHGQGLSVGYTF. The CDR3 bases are TGTGCCAGCAGCTCCCACGGACAGGGGCTCTCGGTTGGCTACACCTTC. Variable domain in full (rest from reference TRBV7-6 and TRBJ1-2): GAGVSQSPRYKVTKRGQDVALRCDPISGHVSLYWYRQALGQGPEFLTYFNYEAQQDKSGLPNDRFSAERPEGSISTLTIQRTEQRDSAMYRCASSSHGQGLSVGYTFGSGTRLTVV.

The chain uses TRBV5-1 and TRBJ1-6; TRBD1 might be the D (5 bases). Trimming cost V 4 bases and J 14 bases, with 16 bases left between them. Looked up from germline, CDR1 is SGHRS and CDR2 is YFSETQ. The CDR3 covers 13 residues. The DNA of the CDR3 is TGCGCCAGCAGCCCCGACAGCCCGGAGTCCCTCCACTTT. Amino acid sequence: CASSPDSPESLHF.

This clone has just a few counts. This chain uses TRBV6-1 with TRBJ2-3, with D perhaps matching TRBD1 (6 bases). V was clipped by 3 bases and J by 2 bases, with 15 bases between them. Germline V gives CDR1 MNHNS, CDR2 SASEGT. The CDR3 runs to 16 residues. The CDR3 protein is CASSDPLGGSTDTQYF. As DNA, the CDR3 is TGTGCCAGCAGTGACCCACTAGGGGGATCCACAGATACGCAGTATTTT.